Given below is one TCR beta chain in context. This entry belongs to a study of blood T cell repertoires in COVID-19. At the level of the study: Italy, Spain and the United States were the sources of the convalescent and acute COVID-19 samples. PBMCs, B-cell-depleted T cells, or T cells were the source of the cDNA or gDNA that made up the material.

The CDR3 consists of 17 residues. CDR1 KGHSH and CDR2 LQKENI come from the germline V gene. V was clipped by 0 bases and J by 0 bases, with 12 bases between them. Profiling relied on immunoSEQ multiplex PCR, and the TCRdb table lists in-frame clones only, not all of them. The sample holds some 150,000 clones, roughly 80% seen once. This rearrangement joins TRBV18 to TRBJ1-3; D unclear. The sequence was obtained from a woman aged 50 to 65 with active or convalescent COVID-19. Sequenced input: peripheral blood. The CDR3 sequence is CASSPPRPGSSGNTIYF. As DNA, the CDR3 is TGTGCCAGCTCACCACCGAGACCGGGGAGCTCTGGAAACACCATATATTTT.